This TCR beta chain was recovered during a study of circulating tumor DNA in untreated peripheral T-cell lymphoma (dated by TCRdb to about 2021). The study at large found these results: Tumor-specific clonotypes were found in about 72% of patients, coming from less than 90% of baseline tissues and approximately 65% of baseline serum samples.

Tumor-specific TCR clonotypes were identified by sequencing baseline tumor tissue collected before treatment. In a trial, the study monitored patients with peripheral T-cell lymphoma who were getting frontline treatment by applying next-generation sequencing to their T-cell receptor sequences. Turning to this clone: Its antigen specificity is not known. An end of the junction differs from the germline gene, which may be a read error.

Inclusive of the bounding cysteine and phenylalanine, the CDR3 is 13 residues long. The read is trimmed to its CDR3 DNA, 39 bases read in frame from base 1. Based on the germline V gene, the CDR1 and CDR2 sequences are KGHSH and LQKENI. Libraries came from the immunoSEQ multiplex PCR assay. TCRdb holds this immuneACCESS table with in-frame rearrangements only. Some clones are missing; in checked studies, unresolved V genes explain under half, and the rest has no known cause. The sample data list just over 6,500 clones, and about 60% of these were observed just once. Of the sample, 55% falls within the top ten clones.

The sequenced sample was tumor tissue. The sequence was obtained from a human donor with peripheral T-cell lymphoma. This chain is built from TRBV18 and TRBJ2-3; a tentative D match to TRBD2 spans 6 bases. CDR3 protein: CASLPREADTQYF. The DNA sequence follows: TGTGCCAGCTTACCAAGGGAGGCAGATACGCAGTATTTT.